This T cell receptor (beta chain) comes out of a study of cytomegalovirus exposure and HLA in healthy donors. Study-wide results and caveats: As was reported, the classifier diagnosed cytomegalovirus status with high specificity and sensitivity. The study labeled 164 TCR beta chains cytomegalovirus-associated.

The germline CDR1 and CDR2 sequences are SGDLS and YYNGEE. Trimming at V came to 3 bases and at J to 3 bases, leaving 6 bases not matched to a gene. The CDR3 is 15 amino acids. This clone was seen more than once but under ten times. The antigen is unknown. The protocol was immunoSEQ multiplex PCR, while the TCRdb copy is restricted to in-frame clones and leaves out a portion. The table lists about 88,000 clones, approximately 81% of them singletons. The sequence derives from a woman aged 18 to 35 in good health and CMV-seropositive. The V and J genes are TRBV9 and TRBJ1-2; 9 nucleotides match TRBD1. The sample comprised PBMCs. The DNA for the CDR3 is TGTGCCAGCAGCGCCCGGGGACAGGGAGACTATGGCTACACCTTC. Protein product: CASSARGQGDYGYTF.